The 29 T cell receptor beta chains below all came from one sample that was sequenced in a study of cytomegalovirus exposure and HLA in healthy donors. Sequencing was performed with immunoSEQ multiplex PCR; in TCRdb, only in-frame clones are kept and a portion is missing. The sample holds about 200,000 clones, approximately 82% seen once. The source material was PBMCs. The receptor set was obtained from a woman under 40 in good health and CMV-seropositive.

This clone was observed a few times. The CDR3 DNA is TGTGCCAGCAGCTTAAGGGGCGATTATGGCTACACCTTC. Its translation: CASSLRGDYGYTF. The chain uses TRBV7-8 and TRBJ1-2; D is possibly TRBD1 (5 bases). Germline CDR1 and CDR2: SGHVS and FQNEAQ. There are 13 residues in the CDR3. Trimming removed 2 bases at V and 5 bases at J, with 9 bases between.

This clone showed up just once. The chain combines TRBV30 with TRBJ2-5; TRBD2 matches at 10 bases. This CDR3 has 15 residues. Germline V gene data show CDR1 as GTSNPN and CDR2 as SVGIG (reference sequence). V shed 4 bases and J 5 bases; nucleotides not matched to a gene: 10. DNA of the CDR3: TGTGCCTGGACGGCTAGCGGGAGTTTCGGGGAGACCCAGTACTTC. Translating gives CAWTASGSFGETQYF. The full variable domain, in which reference TRBV30 and TRBJ2-5 provide the parts outside the CDR3, is SQTIHQWPATLVQPVGSPLSLECTVEGTSNPNLYWYRQAAGRGLQLLFYSVGIGQISSEVPQNLSASRPQDRQFILSSKKLLLSDSGFYLCAWTASGSFGETQYFGPGTRLLVL.

V usage is TRBV7-8 and J usage is TRBJ2-2; TRBD1 matches at 9 bases. The germline CDR1 and CDR2 sequences are SGHVS and FQNEAQ. The CDR3 extends over 14 amino acids. Germline trimming cut 8 bases from V and 4 bases from J; bases unmatched to any gene: 5. The CDR3 region has the DNA TGTGCCAGCGAGCCGGGACAGGGCACCGGGGAGCTGTTTTTT. Translated, it gives CASEPGQGTGELFF.

The rearrangement joins TRBV2 to TRBJ2-1; D might be TRBD1 (6 bases). In germline, CDR1 is SNHLY, CDR2 FYNNEI. The CDR3 spans 13 residues. V was pared by 9 bases and J by 6 bases, with 15 bases between. DNA for the CDR3: TGTGCCAGACTTACGCAAGGGGGCAATGAGCAGTTCTTC. Protein: CARLTQGGNEQFF.

About this clone: At one boundary the junction diverges from the germline segment, which might be a read error. This chain links TRBV7-9 with TRBJ2-3, with D perhaps TRBD2 (6 bases). The germline gives CDR1 SEHNR, CDR2 FQNEAQ (reference sequence). The CDR3 loop spans 14 amino acids. The CDR3 loop is CASNPGGGPDTQYF. The CDR3 coding sequence is TGTGCGAGCAACCCTGGGGGAGGTCCAGATACGCAGTATTTT.

The chain joins TRBV27 to TRBJ2-3; D unclear. The V end lost 0 bases, the J end lost 4 bases, and 8 bases lay between the germline ends. The CDR3 totals 14 residues. CDR1 is MNHEY and CDR2 is SMNVEV in the germline V gene (reference sequence). CDR3 bases: TGTGCCAGCAGTTTATCCTATACAGCAGATACGCAGTATTTT. Protein sequence: CASSLSYTADTQYF.

The count of this clone is one. CDR3 in DNA: TGTGCCAGCAGCTTAGGGCTTAGCACAGATACGCAGTATTTT. It yields the protein CASSLGLSTDTQYF. V gene TRBV7-6 combines with J gene TRBJ2-3; D unresolved. The CDR3 is 14 amino acids. The V end was cut by 1 base, the J end by 0 bases, with 5 bases between. Germline CDR1 is SGHVS and CDR2 is FNYEAQ. Full variable domain (missing parts from reference TRBV7-6 and TRBJ2-3): GAGVSQSPRYKVTKRGQDVALRCDPISGHVSLYWYRQALGQGPEFLTYFNYEAQQDKSGLPNDRFSAERPEGSISTLTIQRTEQRDSAMYRCASSLGLSTDTQYFGPGTRLTVL.

The CDR3 nucleotides are TGCGCCAGCTTGGGACTAGCCAACAATGAGCAGTTCTTC. Encoded protein: CASLGLANNEQFF. V gene TRBV5-1 combines with J gene TRBJ2-1, with 9 bases lining up with TRBD2. Germline-derived CDR1 and CDR2 are SGHRS and YFSETQ. The CDR3 is 13 residues long. J was trimmed by 5 bases and V by 7 bases; bases with no gene match: 4.

The V and J genes are TRBV18 and TRBJ2-1, with TRBD1 matching over 12 bases. CDR1 and CDR2 from the germline V gene are KGHSH and LQKENI. V shed 4 bases, J shed 7 bases, and the junction held 8 bases outside the gene matches. CDR3 length equals 16 residues. CDR3 sequence reads: CASSRFGDRGRNEQFF. DNA for the CDR3: TGTGCCAGCTCACGGTTTGGGGACAGGGGGCGAAATGAGCAGTTCTTC.

Only a few counts were recorded for this clone. The chain links TRBV11-2 to TRBJ1-2; the match to TRBD1 covers 8 bases. The CDR3 runs 15 residues. From germline, CDR1 is SGHAT and CDR2 FQNNGV. Losses at the gene ends were 5 bases for V and 4 bases for J; bases not matched to a gene: 9. CDR3 sequence: CASSETTGDSYGYTF. Here the CDR3 DNA reads TGTGCCAGCAGCGAAACGACAGGGGACAGCTATGGCTACACCTTC.

V is TRBV5-1 and J is TRBJ1-5, with 7 bases fitting TRBD1. V lost 4 bases and J lost 2; bases outside the gene matches: 9. Germline V gives CDR1 SGHRS, CDR2 YFSETQ. This CDR3 comprises 16 residues. DNA for the CDR3: TGCGCCAGCAGCCTGGGTGACAGGGTTGGCAATCAGCCCCAGCATTTT. It translates to CASSLGDRVGNQPQHF.

This sequence joins TRBV5-6 and TRBJ2-7, with D possibly TRBD2 on 5 matching bases. V lost 4 bases to trimming and J lost 4 bases, with 15 bases between them. The CDR3 runs 14 residues. Germline loops: CDR1 SGHDT, CDR2 YYEEEE. In DNA, the CDR3 is TGTGCCAGCAGCGTGGACGCCCGGGGTTACGAGCAGTACTTC. It encodes CASSVDARGYEQYF.

The V call is TRBV6-5, the J call TRBJ2-4; TRBD2 matches at 11 bases. V was pared by 0 bases and J by 6 bases, with 4 bases of the junction left unmatched. Germline CDR1 MNHEY, CDR2 SVGAGI. The length of the CDR3 is 16 residues. The CDR3 protein is CASSYSLAGAGNIQYF. CDR3 coding DNA: TGTGCCAGCAGTTACTCACTAGCGGGAGCTGGAAACATTCAGTACTTC.

The chain uses TRBV27 and TRBJ1-2; the match to TRBD1 covers 7 bases. Germline CDR1 reads MNHEY; CDR2 reads SMNVEV (reference sequence). This CDR3 is built from 14 residues. The ends lost 6 bases at V and 7 bases at J; junction bases unmatched: 11. CDR3 in amino acids: CASRRDRDHFGYTF. The DNA of the CDR3 is TGTGCCAGCAGACGAGACAGGGATCACTTTGGCTACACCTTC.

J is TRBJ1-2 and V is TRBV28; a possible D gene is TRBD1 (6 bases). V lost 6 bases, J lost 2 bases, and 10 bases lay in between. The CDR3 covers 13 residues. Germline values: CDR1 MDHEN, CDR2 SYDVKM. For the CDR3, the DNA is TGTGCCAGCAGCCAGGGGATGAACTATGGCTACACCTTC. It encodes CASSQGMNYGYTF.

This sequence joins TRBV19 and TRBJ1-5, with 9 bases that match TRBD1. Unmatched junction bases numbered 3, after V lost 5 bases and J lost 7 bases. CDR3 length equals 13 residues. Germline CDR1 LNHDA, CDR2 SQIVND (reference sequence). CDR3 protein: CASSGTGKQPQHF. The CDR3, as DNA: TGTGCCAGTAGTGGGACAGGGAAACAGCCCCAGCATTTT.

A few counts support this clone. The rearrangement links TRBV27 to TRBJ2-2; D unclear. Germline V CDR1 and CDR2: MNHEY, SMNVEV (reference sequence). V lost 4 bases to trimming and J lost 5 bases, with 5 bases between them. The CDR3 runs to 12 residues. The CDR3 sequence: CASSYRTGELFF. CDR3 bases: TGTGCCAGCAGTTATCGGACCGGGGAGCTGTTTTTT.

The chain has TRBV5-1 and TRBJ2-5, with a weak D call TRBD2 (5 bases). Germline V CDR1 and CDR2: SGHRS, YFSETQ. V shed 0 bases and J shed 1 base, with 7 bases lying between them. The CDR3 contains 14 residues. The DNA for the CDR3 is TGCGCCAGCAGCTTGGGGCTAGCCCAAGAGACCCAGTACTTC. Translated, it gives CASSLGLAQETQYF. Together with reference TRBV5-1 and TRBJ2-5, the CDR3 gives the full variable domain: KAGVTQTPRYLIKTRGQQVTLSCSPISGHRSVSWYQQTPGQGLQFLFEYFSETQRNKGNFPGRFSGRQFSNSRSEMNVSTLELGDSALYLCASSLGLAQETQYFGPGTRLLVL.

V usage is TRBV6-5 and J usage is TRBJ2-1; TRBD2 might be the D (6 bases). In germline, CDR1 is MNHEY, CDR2 SVGAGI. The CDR3 totals 12 residues. Trimming removed 5 bases at V and 9 bases at J, with 11 bases between. In DNA form, the CDR3 reads TGTGCCAGCAGTCTTCGGGACTCTGAGCAGTTCTTC. Translating it yields CASSLRDSEQFF.

The chain carries TRBV2 and TRBJ2-7, with D hard to call. V lost 0 bases to trimming and J lost 0 bases, with 6 bases between them. Germline CDR1 SNHLY, CDR2 FYNNEI. The CDR3 loop spans 14 amino acids. CDR3 sequence: CASSEAPLSYEQYF. CDR3 DNA sequence: TGTGCCAGCAGTGAAGCGCCACTCTCCTACGAGCAGTACTTC.

V usage is TRBV4-1 and J usage is TRBJ1-5; 7 bases agree with TRBD1. Germline V gene sequence: CDR1 MGHRA, CDR2 YSYEKL. This CDR3 has 15 residues. Unmatched junction bases numbered 3, after V lost 4 bases and J lost 0 bases. CDR3 protein: CASSPGQNSNQPQHF. CDR3 in DNA: TGCGCCAGCAGCCCGGGACAGAATAGCAATCAGCCCCAGCATTTT.

This chain links TRBV5-5 with TRBJ2-2; maybe TRBD1 (6 bases). The CDR3 has 15 residues. Looked up from germline, CDR1 is SGHKS and CDR2 is YYEKEE (reference sequence). V shed 3 bases and J shed 3 bases, with 12 bases lying between them. CDR3 sequence reads: CASSWARQDTGELFF. The CDR3 DNA sequence: TGTGCCAGCAGCTGGGCAAGACAGGACACCGGGGAGCTGTTTTTT.

V and J are TRBV27 and TRBJ1-1, with 11 bases aligning to TRBD1. Germline-derived CDR1 and CDR2 are MNHEY and SMNVEV (reference sequence). This CDR3 is built from 15 residues. V lost 4 bases, J lost 4 bases, and 5 bases stayed unmatched. The CDR3, as DNA: TGTGCCAGCAGTTATTCCGGGACAGGGGGCACTGAAGCTTTCTTT. Encoded protein: CASSYSGTGGTEAFF.

This clone was seen a single time. V usage is TRBV29-1 and J usage is TRBJ2-1; no clear D. The V end was cut by 1 base, the J end by 10 bases, with 11 bases between. Per the germline V gene, CDR1 is SQVTM and CDR2 is ANQGSEA. This CDR3 spans 12 amino acids. CDR3 sequence: CSVEGALEEQFF. CDR3 bases: TGCAGCGTTGAAGGGGCTTTGGAAGAGCAGTTCTTC.

The chain carries TRBV6-5 and TRBJ2-1; 7 bases agree with TRBD2. Germline V gene lookup returns CDR1 MNHEY and CDR2 SVGAGI. With V trimmed by 7 bases and J by 4 bases, 4 bases remained unmatched. The CDR3 has 13 amino acids. The chain's CDR3 is CASMPSGYNEQFF. The DNA for the CDR3 is TGTGCCAGCATGCCTAGCGGTTACAATGAGCAGTTCTTC.

Worth noting for this clone: The junction shows a germline mismatch at one end, possibly a read error. This sequence joins TRBV14 and TRBJ2-1; TRBD2 is a possible D gene (9 bases). The CDR3 extends over 13 amino acids. The germline gives CDR1 SGHDN, CDR2 FVKESK. The CDR3 loop is CASSRTGTSPPLF. The CDR3 bases are TGTGCCAGCAGCCGGACAGGGACTAGCCCCCCGCTCTTC.

The chain uses TRBV4-1 and TRBJ2-7; 11 bases fit TRBD2. The V gene end was trimmed by 0 bases and the J gene end by 2 bases; junction bases not matched to a gene: 6. CDR3 length equals 17 residues. Germline assignment: CDR1 MGHRA and CDR2 YSYEKL. CDR3 protein: CASSQEDLLAGAYEQYF. DNA for the CDR3: TGCGCCAGCAGCCAAGAGGATCTACTAGCGGGAGCCTACGAGCAGTACTTC.

The chain has TRBV5-4 and TRBJ2-1, with a tentative D call TRBD1 (6 bases). CDR3 length: 15 amino acids. From germline, CDR1 is SGHNT and CDR2 YYREEE (reference sequence). Trimming removed 1 base from V and 0 bases from J, with 8 bases in between. The CDR3 spells CASSLIQGSYNEQFF. The CDR3 region has the DNA TGTGCCAGCAGCTTGATACAGGGCTCCTACAATGAGCAGTTCTTC.

The chain carries TRBV11-1 and TRBJ2-1; D remains ambiguous. The CDR3 spans 14 residues. In germline, CDR1 is SGHAT, CDR2 FQDESV (reference sequence). V was shortened by 1 base and J by 7 bases, with 11 bases between the two germline ends. The CDR3 is CASSLEPEENEQFF. The CDR3 nucleotides read TGTGCCAGCAGCTTAGAACCCGAGGAGAATGAGCAGTTCTTC.